These 10 T cell receptor beta chains were all obtained from the same sample, sequenced in a study of shared clonotypes between healthy human individuals. Produced via immunoSEQ multiplex PCR; TCRdb's table is partial and in-frame only. The data contain over 2 million clones, roughly 94% of them seen just once; the ten biggest clones take up more than 0.1%. Sequencing was performed on naive CD4+ T cells sorted from blood. Subset reported: CD45RA+ positively selected. The source is a man aged 18 to 29 in good health.

In DNA form, the CDR3 reads TGCGCCAGCAGCGTGACCGCCTGGGGGAGCACCGGGGAGCTGTTTTTT. Protein sequence: CASSVTAWGSTGELFF. This chain connects TRBV5-1 to TRBJ2-2, with D perhaps assigned TRBD1 or TRBD2 (5 bases each). This CDR3 spans 16 amino acids. Trimming stripped 4 bases from V and 4 bases from J, with 17 bases between. Looked up from germline, CDR1 is SGHRS and CDR2 is YFSETQ.

The chain has TRBV6-1 and TRBJ2-5, with TRBD1 identical over 8 bases. This CDR3 has 14 residues. Trimming cost V 7 bases and J 4 bases; bases outside gene matches: 8. CDR1 MNHNS and CDR2 SASEGT come from the germline V gene. The CDR3 reads CASTLTGARETQYF. The DNA for the CDR3 is TGTGCCAGCACCCTGACAGGGGCGCGAGAGACCCAGTACTTC.

This clone was seen only once. The V call is TRBV21-1, the J call TRBJ1-2; the D segment call TRBD1 is taken from the table without a DNA check. TRBV21-1 is a listed pseudogene. CDR3 length: 16 residues. CDR3 amino acids: CASSNNRGIGHYGYTF. The DNA for the CDR3 is TGTGCCAGCAGCAATAATAGGGGAATAGGGCACTATGGCTACACCTTC.

The V gene is TRBV30, the J gene TRBJ2-5, with 8 bases matching TRBD1. Near its end, the DNA agrees better with TRBJ2-7, so the J call may be wrong. The CDR3 consists of 15 residues. The V gene's germline CDR1 is GTSNPN and CDR2 SVGIG (reference sequence). DNA of the CDR3: TGTGCCTGGTCCATTCCGGGACAGGTATTCTACGAGCAGTACTTC. Residues: CAWSIPGQVFYEQYF.

Comment on this clone: Other DNA sequences in the same sample also yield this CDR3. The chain uses TRBV30 and TRBJ2-5; no clear D gene. Germline V CDR1 and CDR2: GTSNPN, SVGIG (reference sequence). Trimming took 3 bases from V and 5 from J, leaving 7 bases between them. The CDR3 consists of 11 residues. The chain's CDR3 is CAWSVEETQYF. DNA of the CDR3: TGTGCCTGGAGCGTAGAGGAGACCCAGTACTTC.

The chain links TRBV5-1 to TRBJ2-1; D call uncertain. Germline-derived CDR1 and CDR2 are SGHRS and YFSETQ. The ends were cut back, 2 bases at V and 10 bases at J, with 13 bases in the middle. The CDR3 length is 13 residues. Written as DNA, the CDR3 is TGCGCCAGCAGCTTACGACCTGATTGGGAGCAGTTCTTC. It encodes CASSLRPDWEQFF.

The chain joins TRBV15 to TRBJ1-2; a possible D gene is TRBD1 (5 bases). The CDR3 is made up of 17 amino acids. CDR1 LNHNV and CDR2 YYDKDF come from the germline V gene (reference sequence). The V end was cut by 0 bases, the J end by 8 bases, with 22 bases between. CDR3 amino acids: CATSRDSTAGSLVGYTF. CDR3 coding DNA: TGTGCCACCAGCAGAGATTCGACGGCAGGGAGTCTCGTAGGCTACACCTTC.

V is TRBV7-9 and J is TRBJ2-7; D might be TRBD1 or TRBD2, each matching 5 bases. The CDR3 length is 18 residues. Trimming cost V 2 bases and J 0 bases, with 20 bases left between them. Germline V gene lookup returns CDR1 SEHNR and CDR2 FQNEAQ (reference sequence). This chain's CDR3 is CASSLRDGWRVASYEQYF. The CDR3 DNA follows: TGTGCCAGCAGCTTAAGGGACGGATGGCGGGTGGCCTCCTACGAGCAGTACTTC.

This sequence joins TRBV2 and TRBJ2-7; the D gene is possibly TRBD1 (6 bases). The germline gives CDR1 SNHLY, CDR2 FYNNEI. The CDR3 contains 14 residues. V lost 7 bases and J lost 3, with 16 bases in between. The CDR3, as DNA: TGTGCCAGCACCCCGACAGGTGCTAACTACGAGCAGTACTTC. Translated, it gives CASTPTGANYEQYF.

The J gene is TRBJ1-1, the V gene TRBV2; D perhaps matches TRBD1 (6 bases). Trimming took 4 bases from V and 4 from J, leaving 13 bases between them. CDR1 and CDR2 (germline): SNHLY, FYNNEI. This CDR3 comprises 14 residues. CDR3 loop: CASSAVQGRTEAFF. Written as DNA, the CDR3 is TGTGCCAGCAGTGCCGTACAGGGTCGCACTGAAGCTTTCTTT. The whole variable domain, remainder taken from reference TRBV2 and TRBJ1-1, is EPEVTQTPSHQVTQMGQEVILRCVPISNHLYFYWYRQILGQKVEFLVSFYNNEISEKSEIFDDQFSVERPDGSNFTLKIRSTKLEDSAMYFCASSAVQGRTEAFFGQGTRLTVV.